This T cell receptor beta chain was retrieved from a study of T-cell memory formation after mild COVID-19. Study-level information: In these data, TCR clusters were largely donor specific. Notes on the study in general: CD4+ clones that contracted lay mainly in CM and EM; CD8+ ones lay in EMRA. CD4+ bias marked clones expanding day 15 to 37, unlike balanced contracting clones.

This clonotype was recorded many times. The antigen is undetermined. UMIs and sample barcodes were carried by the TCR alpha and TCR beta cDNA libraries that 5'RACE produced using constant-segment primers. MiXCR, run by TCRdb on the 5' RACE reads, gives a single entry per CDR3 protein. The sample contains more than 100,000 distinct CDR3 sequences, approximately 5.9% of which appear only once. The CDR3 consists of 15 residues. CDR1 and CDR2 from the germline V gene are SGHVS and FQNEAQ. Trimming shortened V by 1 base and J by 2 bases, and 11 bases separated the two germline ends. The clonotype was recovered from an adult woman who had mild COVID-19 (a few samples of this study predate the infection). Cell type and time point are not known. Sequenced sample: PBMCs or a T cell subset sorted from them (not recorded which). The V gene is TRBV7-8, the J gene TRBJ1-2; D remains unclear. The CDR3 spells CASSLGAGRNYGYTF. CDR3 nucleotides: TGTGCCAGCAGCTTAGGGGCCGGACGGAACTATGGCTACACCTTC.